The 18 T cell receptor beta chains below come from one sample, sequenced in a study of blood T cell repertoires in COVID-19. TCRdb's table, derived via immunoSEQ multiplex PCR, lists solely in-frame clones and lacks some. There are 70,000 or so clones in the sample; 79% occur only once, and 15% to 20% lies in the top ten. The specimen sequenced was peripheral blood. Receptors originate from a man between 60 and 70 years old with acute or convalescent COVID-19.

The J gene is TRBJ2-5, the V gene TRBV13; D call uncertain. Germline CDR1 PRHDT, CDR2 FYEKMQ (reference sequence). Trimming left V 5 bases short and J 0 bases short, with 13 bases between. The CDR3 extends over 15 amino acids. The CDR3 sequence: CASSPVSRHQETQYF. CDR3 nucleotide sequence: TGTGCCAGCAGCCCCGTCTCTAGGCACCAAGAGACCCAGTACTTC.

The V call is TRBV27, the J call TRBJ2-5, with D possibly matching TRBD1 (5 bases). The CDR3 length is 13 residues. V lost 4 bases and J lost 5, with 11 bases in between. The V gene's germline CDR1 is MNHEY and CDR2 SMNVEV (reference sequence). CDR3 sequence: CASSSQGVETQYF. CDR3 nucleotide sequence: TGTGCCAGCAGTTCCCAGGGTGTGGAGACCCAGTACTTC.

This clone was observed a few times. The chain is built from TRBV11-2 and TRBJ1-1; possibly TRBD1 for D (5 bases). Trimming pared 4 bases from V and 3 bases from J, leaving 12 bases between. This CDR3 contains 14 residues. Germline values: CDR1 SGHAT, CDR2 FQNNGV. CDR3 DNA sequence: TGTGCCAGCAGCTCCCGGTGGGGGGACACTGAAGCTTTCTTT. This codes for CASSSRWGDTEAFF.

The chain has TRBV12-3 or TRBV12-4 and TRBJ2-7; 8 bases agree with TRBD1. V lost 5 bases, J lost 12 bases, and 6 bases stayed unmatched. The CDR3 has 11 amino acids. The CDR3 region is CASSERDRRYF. In DNA form, the CDR3 reads TGTGCCAGCAGTGAGAGGGACAGGCGGTACTTC.

This rearrangement joins TRBV19 to TRBJ1-2; D not certain. Between the trimmed V and J ends, which lost 4 bases and 0 bases, there was a span of 6 bases. Germline V CDR1 and CDR2: LNHDA, SQIVND (reference sequence). This CDR3 contains 13 residues. The CDR3 spells CASSNGPNYGYTF. As DNA, the CDR3 is TGTGCCAGTAGTAACGGTCCTAACTATGGCTACACCTTC.

The chain joins TRBV29-1 to TRBJ1-2; D is possibly TRBD1 (6 bases). The ends were cut back, 6 bases at V and 3 bases at J, with 23 bases in the middle. The CDR3 is 16 amino acids. CDR1 is SQVTM and CDR2 is ANQGSEA in the germline V gene. CDR3 sequence: CSVLGGQTKGDYGYTF. The CDR3 coding sequence is TGCAGCGTCCTGGGGGGGCAGACTAAAGGAGACTATGGCTACACCTTC.

The chain links TRBV19 to TRBJ1-5; perhaps TRBD1 as D (5 bases). The length of the CDR3 is 17 residues. The germline gives CDR1 LNHDA, CDR2 SQIVND (reference sequence). The germline V and J ends were trimmed by 1 base and 7 bases, with 20 bases remaining between them. The CDR3 nucleotides read TGTGCCAGTAGTATAGTTTGGGGAGGGGAGAAGGGGCAGCCCCAGCATTTT. This sequence encodes CASSIVWGGEKGQPQHF.

This chain joins TRBV20-1 and TRBJ1-4, with TRBD1 identical over 12 bases. J gave up 10 bases and V 3 bases, and 18 bases lay outside the gene matches. The germline CDR1 and CDR2 sequences are DFQATT and SNEGSKA (reference sequence). The CDR3 covers 18 residues. This CDR3 reads CSASGSGTGGWKEGKLFF. The CDR3 nucleotides are TGCAGTGCTAGTGGATCCGGGACAGGGGGCTGGAAAGAGGGAAAACTGTTTTTT.

The chain uses TRBV7-3 and TRBJ1-4; 7 nucleotides line up with TRBD1. CDR1 is SGHTA and CDR2 is FQGTGA in the germline V gene. The CDR3 is made up of 16 amino acids. Losses at the gene ends were 4 bases for V and 1 base for J; bases not matched to a gene: 6. The CDR3 region has the DNA TGTGCCAGCAGCTCCACCAGACAGGGAACTAATGAAAAACTGTTTTTT. It specifies CASSSTRQGTNEKLFF.

This clone came up a few times. The chain recombines TRBV29-1 with TRBJ2-7, with 7 bases aligning to TRBD1. The V gene's germline CDR1 is SQVTM and CDR2 ANQGSEA. This CDR3 has 13 amino acids. Germline trimming cut 3 bases from V and 4 bases from J; bases unmatched to any gene: 6. For the CDR3, the DNA is TGCAGCGTTGACAGGGGGTCAGGGTACGAGCAGTACTTC. Translation gives CSVDRGSGYEQYF.

The rearrangement uses TRBV9 and TRBJ2-1, with 14 bases identical to TRBD2. The ends lost 0 bases at V and 4 bases at J; junction bases unmatched: 6. CDR3 size: 18 residues. Germline CDR1 is SGDLS and CDR2 is YYNGEE. This CDR3 reads CASSVEWTSGGKYNEQFF. DNA for the CDR3: TGTGCCAGCAGCGTAGAGTGGACTAGCGGGGGGAAATACAATGAGCAGTTCTTC.

V usage is TRBV18 and J usage is TRBJ2-3; a possible D gene is TRBD1 (6 bases). The CDR3 contains 16 residues. V shed 3 bases and J shed 3 bases, with 16 bases lying between them. Germline CDR1 KGHSH, CDR2 LQKENI. The CDR3, as DNA: TGTGCCAGCTCACCCCCTAAGCCGACAGGAACAGATACGCAGTATTTT. Protein: CASSPPKPTGTDTQYF.

The V call is TRBV5-1, the J call TRBJ2-7, with 11 bases identical to TRBD1. Germline lookup yields CDR1 SGHRS and CDR2 YFSETQ. CDR3 length: 14 amino acids. Losses at the gene ends were 3 bases for V and 7 bases for J; bases not matched to a gene: 6. The CDR3 loop reads CASSSGQGASEQYF. The CDR3 nucleotides are TGCGCCAGCAGCTCCGGACAGGGGGCGAGTGAGCAGTACTTC.

The chain is built from TRBV18 and TRBJ1-6; D might be TRBD1 (6 bases). The germline V and J ends were trimmed by 3 bases and 8 bases, with 11 bases remaining between them. Germline values: CDR1 KGHSH, CDR2 LQKENI. The CDR3 is 14 residues long. DNA for the CDR3: TGTGCCAGCTCACCGAGGGACACCCATTCACCCCTCCACTTT. This codes for CASSPRDTHSPLHF.

The rearrangement links TRBV7-2 to TRBJ1-1, with 9 positions matching TRBD1. The V segment lost 5 bases and the J segment 4 bases; nucleotides outside the gene matches: 2. This CDR3 contains 13 residues. Germline CDR1 is SGHTA and CDR2 is FQGNSA. The CDR3 DNA is TGTGCCAGCAGCGCGACAGGGGGCACTGAAGCTTTCTTT. Translating it yields CASSATGGTEAFF.

The CDR3 sequence: CASSTLGQATNTGELFF. CDR3 nucleotides: TGTGCCAGTAGTACACTGGGACAGGCTACGAACACCGGGGAGCTGTTTTTT. V is TRBV19 and J is TRBJ2-2; 8 bases fit TRBD1. CDR3 length: 17 amino acids. In germline, CDR1 is LNHDA, CDR2 SQIVND (reference sequence). The junction had 7 bases not matched to a gene; V was cut back by 4 bases and J by 0 bases.

In this sample, this clone turned up once. This chain joins TRBV20-1 and TRBJ1-3; D ambiguous. The germline V gene has CDR1 DFQATT and CDR2 SNEGSKA (reference sequence). There are 11 residues in the CDR3. Trimming stripped 6 bases from V and 1 base from J, with 4 bases between. CDR3 sequence: CSAMSGNTIYF. In DNA, the CDR3 is TGCAGTGCCATGTCTGGAAACACCATATATTTT.

The V gene is TRBV14, the J gene TRBJ1-2, with D tentatively TRBD1 (6 bases). Germline V gene lookup returns CDR1 SGHDN and CDR2 FVKESK. Deletions cut 4 bases from V and 4 bases from J, with 16 bases between. The CDR3 extends over 15 amino acids. The CDR3 here is CASSPKGTGSYGYTF. The CDR3 DNA reads as TGTGCCAGCAGCCCGAAGGGTACAGGGAGCTATGGCTACACCTTC. The whole variable domain, filled in from reference TRBV14 and TRBJ1-2, reads EAGVTQFPSHSVIEKGQTVTLRCDPISGHDNLYWYRRVMGKEIKFLLHFVKESKQDESGMPNNRFLAERTGGTYSTLKVQPAELEDSGVYFCASSPKGTGSYGYTFGSGTRLTVV.